A single sample is the source of the 11 T cell receptor beta chains below, sequenced in a study of blood T cell repertoires in COVID-19. The table came from immunoSEQ multiplex PCR; TCRdb's copy has only in-frame clones and leaves some out. Among over 250,000 clones listed, about 90% were seen once. The sample taken for sequencing was peripheral blood. Receptor source: a person in their late teens or twenties with COVID-19, enrolled during active disease.

A remark on this clone: The junction and the germline gene differ at one end; a read error may be behind it. The V gene is TRBV7-7, the J gene TRBJ2-5, with TRBD2 matching over 11 bases. CDR3 length equals 15 residues. Germline CDR1 SSHAT, CDR2 FNYEAQ (reference sequence). CDR3 in amino acids: CASSRGLAEGETQYF. CDR3 DNA sequence: TGTGCTAGCAGCCGGGGACTAGCGGAGGGGGAGACCCAGTACTTC. The complete variable domain, with remaining parts taken from reference TRBV7-7 and TRBJ2-5, reads GAGVSQSPRYKVTKRGQDVTLRCDPISSHATLYWYQQALGQGPEFLTYFNYEAQPDKSGLPSDRFSAERPEGSISTLTIQRTEQRDSAMYRCASSRGLAEGETQYFGPGTRLLVL.

This chain joins TRBV23-1 and TRBJ1-4; 10 bases are shared with TRBD1. TRBV23-1 is an open reading frame whose function is uncertain. The CDR3 is 15 amino acids. Trimming removed 3 bases from V and 7 bases from J; junction bases left unmatched: 5. As DNA, the CDR3 is TGCGCCAGCAGTCAGACGGACAGGGGGGGTGAAAAACTGTTTTTT. Its protein is CASSQTDRGGEKLFF.

This sequence joins TRBV5-1 and TRBJ2-1; 7 bases map to TRBD2. CDR1 is SGHRS, CDR2 YFSETQ, per germline. V lost 7 bases to trimming and J lost 5 bases; unmatched junction nucleotides: 9. The CDR3 loop spans 14 amino acids. Written as DNA, the CDR3 is TGCGCCAGCTGGACCGGGACTAACGACAATGAGCAGTTCTTC. Translating it yields CASWTGTNDNEQFF.

The gene calls are TRBV5-5 and TRBJ2-5, with TRBD2 matching over 10 bases. Germline assignment: CDR1 SGHKS and CDR2 YYEKEE (reference sequence). V lost 3 bases, J lost 4 bases, and 3 bases stayed unmatched. This CDR3 is 14 amino acids long. CDR3 region: CASSYSSGRETQYF. Written as DNA, the CDR3 is TGTGCCAGCAGCTATTCTAGCGGGAGAGAGACCCAGTACTTC.

V and J are TRBV6-5 and TRBJ1-2, with D unclear. This CDR3 comprises 12 residues. In germline, CDR1 is MNHEY, CDR2 SVGAGI. V shed 7 bases and J shed 0 bases, with 6 bases lying between them. CDR3 loop: CASKRANYGYTF. The CDR3 DNA sequence: TGTGCCAGCAAAAGAGCTAACTATGGCTACACCTTC.

This clone was counted between two and nine times. The V and J genes are TRBV24-1 and TRBJ1-4; D is possibly TRBD1 (5 bases). The CDR3 extends over 15 amino acids. Trimming took off 4 bases at V and 0 bases at J, with 8 bases between the two ends. CDR1 and CDR2 from the germline V gene are KGHDR and SFDVKD. For the CDR3, the DNA is TGTGCCACCAGTGACAGGGATGCAACTAATGAAAAACTGTTTTTT. Its protein is CATSDRDATNEKLFF.

The chain recombines TRBV12-3 or TRBV12-4 with TRBJ1-2, with D unclear. V lost 6 bases to trimming and J lost 7 bases, with 15 bases between them. The CDR3 is 13 amino acids. CDR3 region: CASSTLSFAGYTF. As DNA, the CDR3 is TGTGCCAGCAGCACACTATCTTTTGCTGGCTACACCTTC.

The count of this clone is one. As DNA, the CDR3 is TGTGCCAGCAGTTTAATAGCGAACACTGAAGCTTTCTTT. Protein product: CASSLIANTEAFF. The V call is TRBV27, the J call TRBJ1-1; D is ambiguous. The CDR3 consists of 13 residues. V lost 2 bases and J lost 1, with 5 bases in between. In germline, CDR1 is MNHEY, CDR2 SMNVEV (reference sequence).

This clone was detected once. The V gene is TRBV29-1, the J gene TRBJ2-4; 7 positions match TRBD1. The V and J ends lost 4 bases and 4 bases, in that order; junction bases with no gene match: 4. The CDR3 runs 13 residues. Germline values: CDR1 SQVTM, CDR2 ANQGSEA. CDR3 sequence: CSVGGTAKNIQYF. In DNA form, the CDR3 reads TGCAGCGTTGGTGGGACAGCAAAAAACATTCAGTACTTC.

The genes are TRBV19 and TRBJ2-1; possibly TRBD1 for D (6 bases). There are 15 residues in the CDR3. Germline CDR1 is LNHDA and CDR2 is SQIVND (reference sequence). The germline V and J ends were trimmed by 6 bases and 3 bases, with 15 bases remaining between them. The CDR3 nucleotides read TGTGCCAGTAGGGCAGACACGACAGGCTACAATGAGCAGTTCTTC. It yields the protein CASRADTTGYNEQFF.

This clone was detected only a few times. The rearrangement links TRBV4-1 to TRBJ2-7; 7 bases line up with TRBD1. V shed 3 bases, J shed 4 bases, and the junction held 9 bases outside the gene matches. The CDR3 spans 15 residues. CDR1 and CDR2 from the germline V gene are MGHRA and YSYEKL. The CDR3 spells CASSQAYSTGYEQYF. The CDR3 DNA is TGCGCCAGCAGCCAGGCATACTCGACAGGGTACGAGCAGTACTTC.